This entry concerns a single T cell receptor (beta chain). The source of the sample is a study of technical replicates of blood from a few donors. The method was immunoSEQ multiplex PCR; TCRdb's version includes in-frame clones alone and lacks a portion of them. Seen here are 100,000 or so clones, 95% to 97% observed once, and the top ten hold about 0.34%. The CDR3 spans 15 residues. After removal of 3 bases from V and 4 bases from J, the junction contained 8 bases not matched to a gene. Germline V CDR1 and CDR2: MNHNS, SASEGT. This chain links TRBV6-1 with TRBJ2-5; the match to TRBD1 covers 7 bases. The TCR sequence derives from a human donor in good health. The sample taken for sequencing was T cells isolated from PBMCs. As DNA, the CDR3 is TGTGCCAGCAGTGACGGGGTGACAGGGATAGAGACCCAGTACTTC. As protein: CASSDGVTGIETQYF.